The rows below give T cell receptor beta chains drawn from one sample of a study of blood T cell repertoires in COVID-19. The method was immunoSEQ multiplex PCR; TCRdb's version includes in-frame clones alone and lacks a portion of them. The data contain fewer than 20,000 clones, approximately 87% of them singletons. The sample comprised peripheral blood. The origin of the receptors is a human donor in a cohort sampled during active COVID-19. Each CDR3 is given with its conserved first and last residue.

v_gene: TRBV9
j_gene: TRBJ2-1
CDR3aa: CATGLAGGEQFF

v_gene: TRBV9
j_gene: TRBJ2-4
CDR3aa: CASSVSSGGFNIQYF

v_gene: TRBV27
j_gene: TRBJ1-4
CDR3aa: CASSPLGGSNEKLFF

v_gene: TRBV7-8
j_gene: TRBJ2-5
CDR3aa: CASSQGRDSQETQYF

v_gene: TRBV5-6
j_gene: TRBJ2-2
CDR3aa: CASTGTFYTGELFF

v_gene: TRBV5-1
j_gene: TRBJ1-2
CDR3aa: CASTGTRDNNYGYTF

v_gene: TRBV24-1
j_gene: TRBJ1-2
CDR3aa: CATSDYGTGGNYGYTF

v_gene: TRBV19
j_gene: TRBJ2-1
CDR3aa: CASSPSSAYNEQFF

v_gene: TRBV6-5
j_gene: TRBJ2-7
CDR3aa: CASSLQGNGYEQYF

v_gene: TRBV28
j_gene: TRBJ2-1
CDR3aa: CASSLGSGRFF

v_gene: TRBV27
j_gene: TRBJ1-3
CDR3aa: CASSFGTGPASGNTIYF

v_gene: TRBV27
j_gene: TRBJ2-1
CDR3aa: CASSSYVPLSQTGNEQFF

v_gene: TRBV28
j_gene: TRBJ1-1
CDR3aa: CATGGGPSGFVAEAFF

v_gene: TRBV7-2
j_gene: TRBJ1-6
CDR3aa: CASSLASGTGDSPLHF

v_gene: TRBV9
j_gene: TRBJ1-2
CDR3aa: CASSAGGDFDYTF

v_gene: TRBV12-1
j_gene: TRBJ2-2
CDR3aa: CASSFPGRDPGAGELFF

v_gene: TRBV9
j_gene: TRBJ2-5
CDR3aa: CASSPLGTPEIETQYF

v_gene: TRBV28
j_gene: TRBJ2-2
CDR3aa: CASGGGDTHAGELFF

v_gene: TRBV19
j_gene: TRBJ2-1
CDR3aa: CASSMVAGLNNEQFF

v_gene: TRBV24-1
j_gene: TRBJ2-3
CDR3aa: CATSGPTVGTDTQYF

v_gene: TRBV3-1/TRBV3-2
j_gene: TRBJ2-3
CDR3aa: CASSPVAGLTDTQYF

v_gene: TRBV29-1
j_gene: TRBJ2-2
CDR3aa: CSVQGPTTGELFF